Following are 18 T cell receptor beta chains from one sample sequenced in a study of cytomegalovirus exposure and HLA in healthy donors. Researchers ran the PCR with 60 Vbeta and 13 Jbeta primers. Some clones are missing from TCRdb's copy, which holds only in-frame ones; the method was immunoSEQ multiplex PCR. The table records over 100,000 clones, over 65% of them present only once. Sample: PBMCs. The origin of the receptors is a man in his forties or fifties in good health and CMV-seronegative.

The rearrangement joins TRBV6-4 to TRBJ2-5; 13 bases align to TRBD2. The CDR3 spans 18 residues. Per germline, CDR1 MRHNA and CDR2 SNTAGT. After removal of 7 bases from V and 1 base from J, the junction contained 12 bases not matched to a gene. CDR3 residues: CASNLSAGTSGVQETQYF. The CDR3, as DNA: TGTGCCAGCAACCTATCGGCCGGGACTAGCGGGGTCCAAGAGACCCAGTACTTC.

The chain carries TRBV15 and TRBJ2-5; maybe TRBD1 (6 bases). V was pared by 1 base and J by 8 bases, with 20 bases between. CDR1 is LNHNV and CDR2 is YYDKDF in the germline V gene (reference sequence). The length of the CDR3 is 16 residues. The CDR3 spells CATSRGRQGPLGTQYF. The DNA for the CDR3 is TGTGCCACCAGCAGAGGCCGTCAGGGGCCCCTTGGCACCCAGTACTTC.

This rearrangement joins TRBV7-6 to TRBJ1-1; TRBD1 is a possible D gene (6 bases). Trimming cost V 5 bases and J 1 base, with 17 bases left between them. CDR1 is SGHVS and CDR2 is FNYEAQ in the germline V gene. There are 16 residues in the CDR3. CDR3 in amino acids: CASSQRSGDENTEAFF. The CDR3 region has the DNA TGTGCCAGCAGCCAAAGGTCAGGGGACGAGAACACTGAAGCTTTCTTT.

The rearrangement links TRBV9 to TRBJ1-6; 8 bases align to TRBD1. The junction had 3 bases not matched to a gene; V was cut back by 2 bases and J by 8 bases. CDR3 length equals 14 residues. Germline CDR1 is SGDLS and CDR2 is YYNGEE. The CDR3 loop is CASSVRGQDSPLHF. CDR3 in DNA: TGTGCCAGCAGCGTCAGGGGGCAGGATTCACCCCTCCACTTT.

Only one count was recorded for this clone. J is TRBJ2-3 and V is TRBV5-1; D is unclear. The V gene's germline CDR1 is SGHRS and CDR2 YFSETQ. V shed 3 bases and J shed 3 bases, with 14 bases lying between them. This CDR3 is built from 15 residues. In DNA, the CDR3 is TGCGCCAGCAGCTCTTATCTAGACGAAACAGATACGCAGTATTTT. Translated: CASSSYLDETDTQYF. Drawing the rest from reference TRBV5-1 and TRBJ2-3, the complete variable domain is KAGVTQTPRYLIKTRGQQVTLSCSPISGHRSVSWYQQTPGQGLQFLFEYFSETQRNKGNFPGRFSGRQFSNSRSEMNVSTLELGDSALYLCASSSYLDETDTQYFGPGTRLTVL.

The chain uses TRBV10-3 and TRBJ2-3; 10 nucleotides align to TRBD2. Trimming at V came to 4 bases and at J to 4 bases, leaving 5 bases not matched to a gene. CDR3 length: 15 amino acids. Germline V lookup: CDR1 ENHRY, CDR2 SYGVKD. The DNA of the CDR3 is TGTGCCATCAGTGGGCTAGCGGGAGAAGCAGATACGCAGTATTTT. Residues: CAISGLAGEADTQYF.

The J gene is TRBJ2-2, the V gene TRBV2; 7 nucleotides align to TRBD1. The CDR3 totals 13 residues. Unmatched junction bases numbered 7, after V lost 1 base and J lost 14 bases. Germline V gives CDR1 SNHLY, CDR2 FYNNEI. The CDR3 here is CASSEDGTARLFF. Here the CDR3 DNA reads TGTGCCAGCAGTGAAGATGGGACAGCCCGACTGTTTTTT.

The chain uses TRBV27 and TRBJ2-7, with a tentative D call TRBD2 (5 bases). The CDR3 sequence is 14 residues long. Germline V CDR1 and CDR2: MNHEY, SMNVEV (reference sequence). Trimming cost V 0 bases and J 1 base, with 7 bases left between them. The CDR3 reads CASSLSRASYEQYF. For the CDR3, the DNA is TGTGCCAGCAGTTTATCGAGGGCATCCTACGAGCAGTACTTC.

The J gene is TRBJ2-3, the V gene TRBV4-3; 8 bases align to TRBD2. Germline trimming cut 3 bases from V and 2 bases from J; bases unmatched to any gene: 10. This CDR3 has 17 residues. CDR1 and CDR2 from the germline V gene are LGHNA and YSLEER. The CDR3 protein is CASSQDRLAGLTDTQYF. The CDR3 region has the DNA TGCGCCAGCAGCCAGGATAGGCTAGCGGGCCTCACAGATACGCAGTATTTT.

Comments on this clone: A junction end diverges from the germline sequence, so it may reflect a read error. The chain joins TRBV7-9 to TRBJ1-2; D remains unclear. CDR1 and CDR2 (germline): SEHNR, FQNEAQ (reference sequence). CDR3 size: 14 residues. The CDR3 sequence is CSSSLGGPGYGYTF. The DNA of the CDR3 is TGTTCCAGCAGCTTAGGAGGGCCAGGATATGGCTACACCTTC.

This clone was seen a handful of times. The chain's CDR3 is CSVRGSLNEQFF. CDR3 sequence (DNA): TGCAGCGTCCGCGGGAGTTTAAATGAGCAGTTCTTC. The chain joins TRBV29-1 to TRBJ2-1; 7 nucleotides align to TRBD2. The J segment lost 7 bases and the V segment lost 6 bases, leaving 6 bases of the junction unmatched. The CDR3 is 12 amino acids. Looked up from germline, CDR1 is SQVTM and CDR2 is ANQGSEA.

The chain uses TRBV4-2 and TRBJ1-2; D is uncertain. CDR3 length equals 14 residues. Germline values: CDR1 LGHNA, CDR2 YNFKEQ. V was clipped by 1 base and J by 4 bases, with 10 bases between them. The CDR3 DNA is TGTGCCAGCAGCCAAGGTGGGCAGGTCTATGGCTACACCTTC. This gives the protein CASSQGGQVYGYTF.

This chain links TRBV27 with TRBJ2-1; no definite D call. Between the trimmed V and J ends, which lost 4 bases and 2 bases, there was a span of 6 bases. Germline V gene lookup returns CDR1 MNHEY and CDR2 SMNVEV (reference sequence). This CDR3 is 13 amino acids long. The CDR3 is CASSYEAYNEQFF. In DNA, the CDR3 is TGTGCCAGCAGTTACGAGGCCTACAATGAGCAGTTCTTC.

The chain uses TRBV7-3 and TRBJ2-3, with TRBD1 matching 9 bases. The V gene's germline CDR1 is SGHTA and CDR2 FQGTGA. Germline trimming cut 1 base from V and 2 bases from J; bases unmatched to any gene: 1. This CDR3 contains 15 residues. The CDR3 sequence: CASSLNRGPTDTQYF. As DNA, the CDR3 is TGTGCCAGCAGCTTAAACAGGGGGCCCACAGATACGCAGTATTTT.

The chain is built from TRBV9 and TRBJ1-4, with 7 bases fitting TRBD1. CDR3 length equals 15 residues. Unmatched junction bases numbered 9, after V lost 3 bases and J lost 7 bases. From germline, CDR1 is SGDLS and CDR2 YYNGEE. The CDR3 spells CASSAQTGQGEKLFF. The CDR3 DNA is TGTGCCAGCAGCGCGCAGACAGGGCAGGGTGAAAAACTGTTTTTT.

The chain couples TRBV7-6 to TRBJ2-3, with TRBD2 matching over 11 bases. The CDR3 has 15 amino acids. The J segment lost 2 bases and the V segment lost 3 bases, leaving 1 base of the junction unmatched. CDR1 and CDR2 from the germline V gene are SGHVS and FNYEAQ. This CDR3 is CASSLTSGTTDTQYF. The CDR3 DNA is TGTGCCAGCAGCTTGACTAGCGGGACCACAGATACGCAGTATTTT.

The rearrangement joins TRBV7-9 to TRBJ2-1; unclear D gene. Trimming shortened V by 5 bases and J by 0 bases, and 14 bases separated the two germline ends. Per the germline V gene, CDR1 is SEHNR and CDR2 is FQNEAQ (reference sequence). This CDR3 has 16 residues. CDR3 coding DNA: TGTGCCAGCAGCGATATAGGCCGGAGCTCCTACAATGAGCAGTTCTTC. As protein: CASSDIGRSSYNEQFF.

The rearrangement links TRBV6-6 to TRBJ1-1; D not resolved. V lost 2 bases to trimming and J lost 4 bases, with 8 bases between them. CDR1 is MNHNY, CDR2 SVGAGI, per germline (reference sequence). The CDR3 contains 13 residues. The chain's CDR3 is CASSYERGTEAFF. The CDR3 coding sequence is TGTGCCAGCAGTTACGAACGGGGCACTGAAGCTTTCTTT.